This TCR beta chain was retrieved from a study of human T cells and chemical hapten exposure. As for the study in general: The study enrolled mostly female patients with alopecia areata, totalis or universalis.

The time point here: pre-sensitization, week 0. Documented treatment: therapeutic diphenylcyclopropenone sensitization with weekly scalp DPC. Trimming took 3 bases from V and 2 from J; bases not matched to a gene: 8. CDR1 is SQVTM, CDR2 ANQGSEA, per germline. CDR3 size: 15 residues. This clonotype turned up a few times. The antigen remains undetermined. Whole-study results and caveats: Among TCRs, those above 1 in 1000 frequency were unaffected by DPC sensitization.

The study's library attached unique molecular identifiers to single cDNA molecules. Study processing details: Sample TCR counts, which ranged from roughly 20,000 to 750,000, had a median of 95,638. TCRdb re-called the RACE reads through MiXCR, storing one row per CDR3 protein. The V and J calls shown here were made by TCRdb, not taken from the authors' results. The sample gives under 100,000 distinct CDR3 sequences, 6.5% to 10% of which show up once; 2.5% to 3% is in the top ten. This receptor was identified in a middle-aged man with alopecia areata. Some clones in this sample may be carry-over from other donors' samples. J is TRBJ2-3 and V is TRBV29-1, with TRBD2 matching 7 bases. Sequencing was performed on whole blood, taken in connection with sensitization to the hapten diphenylcyclopropenone (DPC). CDR3 sequence reads: CSVDTASGATDTQYF. CDR3 nucleotides: TGCAGCGTTGACACGGCTAGCGGAGCCACAGATACGCAGTATTTT.